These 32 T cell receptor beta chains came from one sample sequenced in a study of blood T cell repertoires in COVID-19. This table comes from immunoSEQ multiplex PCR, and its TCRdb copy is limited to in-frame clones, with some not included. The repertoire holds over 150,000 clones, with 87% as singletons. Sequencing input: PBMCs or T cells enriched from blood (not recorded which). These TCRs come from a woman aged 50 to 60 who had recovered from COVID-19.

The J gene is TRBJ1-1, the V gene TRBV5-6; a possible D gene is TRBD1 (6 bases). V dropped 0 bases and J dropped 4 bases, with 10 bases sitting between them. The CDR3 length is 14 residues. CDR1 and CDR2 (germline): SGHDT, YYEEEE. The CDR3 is CASSLAGAATEAFF. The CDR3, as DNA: TGTGCCAGCAGCTTGGCAGGGGCGGCCACTGAAGCTTTCTTT.

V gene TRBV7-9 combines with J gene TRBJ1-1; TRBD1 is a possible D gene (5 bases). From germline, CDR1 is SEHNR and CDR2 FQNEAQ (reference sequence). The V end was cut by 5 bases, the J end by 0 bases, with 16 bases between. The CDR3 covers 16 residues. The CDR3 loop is CASSPYLTDLNTEAFF. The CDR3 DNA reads TGTGCCAGCAGCCCATACCTGACAGACTTGAACACTGAAGCTTTCTTT.

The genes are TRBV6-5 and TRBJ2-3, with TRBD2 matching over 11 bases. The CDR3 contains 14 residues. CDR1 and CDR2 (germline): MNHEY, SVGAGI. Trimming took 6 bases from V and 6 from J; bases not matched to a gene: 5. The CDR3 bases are TGTGCCAGCAGACTAGCGGGAGTCCGCGATACGCAGTATTTT. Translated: CASRLAGVRDTQYF.

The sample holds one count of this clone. The DNA of the CDR3 is TGTGCCAGCAGCGGAGGGGACAGGGCGGCAGAGCAGTACTTC. Protein: CASSGGDRAAEQYF. The rearrangement joins TRBV9 to TRBJ2-7; 9 positions match TRBD1. J lost 7 bases, V lost 3 bases, and 8 bases had no gene match. There are 14 residues in the CDR3. Germline CDR1 SGDLS, CDR2 YYNGEE.

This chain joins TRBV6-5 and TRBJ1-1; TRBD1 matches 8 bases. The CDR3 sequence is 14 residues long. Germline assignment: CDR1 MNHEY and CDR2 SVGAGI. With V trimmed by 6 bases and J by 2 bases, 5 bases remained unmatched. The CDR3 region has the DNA TGTGCCAGCAGGGACAGGGTAGGAAACACTGAAGCTTTCTTT. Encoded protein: CASRDRVGNTEAFF.

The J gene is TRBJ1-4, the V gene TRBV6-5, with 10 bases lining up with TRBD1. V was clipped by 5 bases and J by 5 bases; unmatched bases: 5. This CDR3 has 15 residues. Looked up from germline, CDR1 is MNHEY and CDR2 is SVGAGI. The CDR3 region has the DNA TGTGCCAGCAGTCAAAGGGGACAGGGGAATGAAAAACTGTTTTTT. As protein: CASSQRGQGNEKLFF.

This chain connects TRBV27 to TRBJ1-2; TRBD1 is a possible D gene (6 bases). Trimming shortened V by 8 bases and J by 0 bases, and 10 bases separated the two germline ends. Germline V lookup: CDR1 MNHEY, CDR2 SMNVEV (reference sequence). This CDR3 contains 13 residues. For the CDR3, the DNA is TGTGCCAGCGGGGGCAACTCTAACTATGGCTACACCTTC. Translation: CASGGNSNYGYTF.

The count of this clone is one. Written as DNA, the CDR3 is TGTGCCAGCAGCGTCTACAGGGGCTGGCTTGGCTACACCTTC. It codes for CASSVYRGWLGYTF. The chain carries TRBV3-1 (or the pseudogene TRBV3-2) and TRBJ1-2; TRBD1 matches 7 bases. Looked up from germline, CDR1 is LGHDT and CDR2 is YNNKEL (reference sequence). The ends lost 5 bases at V and 7 bases at J; junction bases unmatched: 10. The length of the CDR3 is 14 residues.

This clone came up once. CDR3 nucleotides: TGTGCCAGCAGTGAAGGACAGGGCAAAGGCTCCTATAATTCACCCCTCCACTTT. Translated, it gives CASSEGQGKGSYNSPLHF. The gene calls are TRBV2 and TRBJ1-6, with 7 bases fitting TRBD1. Germline-derived CDR1 and CDR2 are SNHLY and FYNNEI. V lost 1 base and J lost 0; bases outside the gene matches: 6. This CDR3 comprises 18 residues.

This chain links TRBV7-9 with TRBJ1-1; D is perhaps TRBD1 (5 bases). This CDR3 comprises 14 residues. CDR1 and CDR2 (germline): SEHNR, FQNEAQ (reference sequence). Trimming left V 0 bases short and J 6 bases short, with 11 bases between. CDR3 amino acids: CASSLALGGSEAFF. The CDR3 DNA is TGTGCCAGCAGCTTAGCGTTGGGGGGTTCTGAAGCTTTCTTT.

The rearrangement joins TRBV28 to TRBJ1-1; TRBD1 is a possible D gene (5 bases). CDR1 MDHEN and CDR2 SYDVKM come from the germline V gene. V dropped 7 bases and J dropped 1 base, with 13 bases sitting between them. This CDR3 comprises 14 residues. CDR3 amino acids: CASNPPRANTEAFF. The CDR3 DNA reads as TGTGCCAGCAATCCCCCCAGGGCGAACACTGAAGCTTTCTTT.

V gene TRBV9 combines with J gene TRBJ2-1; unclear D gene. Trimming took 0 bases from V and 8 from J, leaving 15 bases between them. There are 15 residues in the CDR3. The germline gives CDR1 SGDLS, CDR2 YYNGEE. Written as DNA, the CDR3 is TGTGCCAGCAGCGTAGGTGCCTCGGTGCCCCATGAGCAGTTCTTC. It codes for CASSVGASVPHEQFF.

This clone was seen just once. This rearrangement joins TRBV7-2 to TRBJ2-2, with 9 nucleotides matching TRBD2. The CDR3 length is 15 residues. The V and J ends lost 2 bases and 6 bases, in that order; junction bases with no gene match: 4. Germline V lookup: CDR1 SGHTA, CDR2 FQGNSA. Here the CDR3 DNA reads TGTGCCAGCAGCTTACGCGGGAGGGTTTCCGGGGAGCTGTTTTTT. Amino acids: CASSLRGRVSGELFF. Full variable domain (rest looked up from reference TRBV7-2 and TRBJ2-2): GAGVSQSPSNKVTEKGKDVELRCDPISGHTALYWYRQSLGQGLEFLIYFQGNSAPDKSGLPSDRFSAERTGGSVSTLTIQRTQQEDSAVYLCASSLRGRVSGELFFGEGSRLTVL.

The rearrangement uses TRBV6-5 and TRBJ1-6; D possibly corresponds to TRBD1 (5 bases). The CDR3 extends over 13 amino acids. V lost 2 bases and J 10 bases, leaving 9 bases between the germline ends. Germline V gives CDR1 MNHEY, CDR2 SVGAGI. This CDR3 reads CASSYRGGSPLHF. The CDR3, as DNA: TGTGCCAGCAGTTACAGGGGTGGATCACCCCTCCACTTT.

CDR3 DNA sequence: TGTGCCAGCAGTGAACCCCGGGGAGGGACTAACTATGGCTACACCTTC. Translated, it gives CASSEPRGGTNYGYTF. The chain employs TRBV2 and TRBJ1-2; D is ambiguous. The V end was cut by 2 bases, the J end by 0 bases, with 13 bases between. The germline V gene has CDR1 SNHLY and CDR2 FYNNEI. This CDR3 contains 16 residues.

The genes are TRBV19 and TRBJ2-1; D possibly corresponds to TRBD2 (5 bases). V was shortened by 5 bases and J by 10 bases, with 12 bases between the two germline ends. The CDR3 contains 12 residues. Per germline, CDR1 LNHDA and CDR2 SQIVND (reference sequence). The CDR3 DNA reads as TGTGCCAGTAGTCCCACTAGACACGAGCAGTTCTTC. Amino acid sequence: CASSPTRHEQFF. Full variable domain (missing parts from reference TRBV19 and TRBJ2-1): DGGITQSPKYLFRKEGQNVTLSCEQNLNHDAMYWYRQDPGQGLRLIYYSQIVNDFQKGDIAEGYSVSREKKESFPLTVTSAQKNPTAFYLCASSPTRHEQFFGPGTRLTVL.

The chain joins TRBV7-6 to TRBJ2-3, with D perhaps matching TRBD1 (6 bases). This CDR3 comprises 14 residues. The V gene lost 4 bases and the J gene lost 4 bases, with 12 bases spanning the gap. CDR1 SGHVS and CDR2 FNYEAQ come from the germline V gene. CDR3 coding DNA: TGTGCCAGCAGCTCTACAGGGATGCCAGATACGCAGTATTTT. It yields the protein CASSSTGMPDTQYF.

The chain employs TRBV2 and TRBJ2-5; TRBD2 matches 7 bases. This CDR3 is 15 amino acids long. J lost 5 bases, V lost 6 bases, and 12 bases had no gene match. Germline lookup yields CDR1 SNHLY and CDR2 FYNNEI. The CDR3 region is CASRPPGGGWETQYF. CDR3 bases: TGTGCCAGCAGGCCACCTGGGGGGGGTTGGGAGACCCAGTACTTC. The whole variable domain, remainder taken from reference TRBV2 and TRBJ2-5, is EPEVTQTPSHQVTQMGQEVILRCVPISNHLYFYWYRQILGQKVEFLVSFYNNEISEKSEIFDDQFSVERPDGSNFTLKIRSTKLEDSAMYFCASRPPGGGWETQYFGPGTRLLVL.

CDR3 nucleotides: TGCGCCAGCAGCTTGACAGGGGGGACTACTGAAGCTTTCTTT. It codes for CASSLTGGTTEAFF. The chain combines TRBV5-1 with TRBJ1-1; 8 positions agree with TRBD1. V gave up 1 base and J gave up 5 bases; unmatched junction bases: 4. Per the germline V gene, CDR1 is SGHRS and CDR2 is YFSETQ. This CDR3 has 14 amino acids.

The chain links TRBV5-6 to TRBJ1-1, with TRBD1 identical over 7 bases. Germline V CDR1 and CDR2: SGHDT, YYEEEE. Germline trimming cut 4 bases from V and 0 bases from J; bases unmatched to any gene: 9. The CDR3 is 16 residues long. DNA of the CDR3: TGTGCCAGCAGCGCCTGGGACAGACAGATGAACACTGAAGCTTTCTTT. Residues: CASSAWDRQMNTEAFF.

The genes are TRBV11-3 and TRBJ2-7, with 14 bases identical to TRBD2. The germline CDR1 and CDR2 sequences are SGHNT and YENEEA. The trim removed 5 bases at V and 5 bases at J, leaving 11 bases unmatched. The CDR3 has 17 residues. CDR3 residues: CASSPWTTSGRVDEQYF. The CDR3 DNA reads TGTGCCAGCAGCCCATGGACGACTAGCGGGAGGGTTGACGAGCAGTACTTC.

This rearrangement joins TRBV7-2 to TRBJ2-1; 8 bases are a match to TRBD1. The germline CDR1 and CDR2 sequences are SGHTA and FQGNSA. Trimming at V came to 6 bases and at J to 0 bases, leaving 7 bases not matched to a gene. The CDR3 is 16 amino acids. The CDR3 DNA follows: TGTGCCAGCAGTCCTAGGACAGGGAGCTCCTACAATGAGCAGTTCTTC. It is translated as CASSPRTGSSYNEQFF.

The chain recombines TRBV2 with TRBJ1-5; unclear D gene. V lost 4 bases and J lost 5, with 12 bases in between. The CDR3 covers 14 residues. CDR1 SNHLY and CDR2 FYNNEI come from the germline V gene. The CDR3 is CASSGAQSHQPQHF. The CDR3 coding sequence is TGTGCCAGCAGTGGGGCCCAAAGTCATCAGCCCCAGCATTTT.

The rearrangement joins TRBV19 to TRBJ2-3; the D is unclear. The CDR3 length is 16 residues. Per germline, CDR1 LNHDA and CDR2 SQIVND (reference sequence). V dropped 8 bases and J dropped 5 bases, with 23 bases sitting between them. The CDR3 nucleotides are TGTGCCAGTGGTACAATCTTCACAAAGAACCAAGATACGCAGTATTTT. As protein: CASGTIFTKNQDTQYF.

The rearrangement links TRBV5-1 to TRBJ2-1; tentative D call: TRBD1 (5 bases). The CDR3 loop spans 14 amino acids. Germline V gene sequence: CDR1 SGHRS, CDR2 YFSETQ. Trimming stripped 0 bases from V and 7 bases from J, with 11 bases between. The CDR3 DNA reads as TGCGCCAGCAGCTTGGGGGGCCCTAGGAATGAGCAGTTCTTC. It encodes CASSLGGPRNEQFF.

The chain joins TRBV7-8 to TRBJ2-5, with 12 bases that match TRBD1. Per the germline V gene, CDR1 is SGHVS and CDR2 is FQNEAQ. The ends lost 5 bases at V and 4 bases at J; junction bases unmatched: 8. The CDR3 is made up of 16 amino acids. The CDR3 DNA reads TGTGCCAGCAGCCCCCGACGGGACAGGGGGCGAGAGACCCAGTACTTC. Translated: CASSPRRDRGRETQYF.

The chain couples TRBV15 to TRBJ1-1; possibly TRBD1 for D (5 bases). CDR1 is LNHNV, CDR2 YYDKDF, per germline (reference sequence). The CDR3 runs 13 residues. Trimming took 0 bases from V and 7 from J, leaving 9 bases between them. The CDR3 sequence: CATSRDRGGEAFF. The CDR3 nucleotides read TGTGCCACCAGCAGAGATAGGGGAGGTGAAGCTTTCTTT.

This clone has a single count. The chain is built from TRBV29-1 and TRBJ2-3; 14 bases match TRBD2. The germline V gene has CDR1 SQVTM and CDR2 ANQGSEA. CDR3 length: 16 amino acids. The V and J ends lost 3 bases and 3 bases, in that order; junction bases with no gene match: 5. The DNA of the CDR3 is TGCAGCGTTGAGGGGACTAGCGGGAGTGGGACAGATACGCAGTATTTT. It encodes CSVEGTSGSGTDTQYF.

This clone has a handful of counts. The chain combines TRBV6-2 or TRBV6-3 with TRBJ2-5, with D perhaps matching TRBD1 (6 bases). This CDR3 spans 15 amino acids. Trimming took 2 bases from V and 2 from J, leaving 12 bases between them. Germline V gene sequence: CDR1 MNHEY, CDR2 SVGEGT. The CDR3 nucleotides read TGTGCCAGCAGTTACGATAAAACAGGGCAAGAGACCCAGTACTTC. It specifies CASSYDKTGQETQYF.

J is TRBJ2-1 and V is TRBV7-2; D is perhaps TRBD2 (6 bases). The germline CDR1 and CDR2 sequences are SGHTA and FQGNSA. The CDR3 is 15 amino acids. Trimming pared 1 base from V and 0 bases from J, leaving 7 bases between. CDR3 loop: CASSLDGSSYNEQFF. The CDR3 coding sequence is TGTGCCAGCAGCTTAGACGGGAGCTCCTACAATGAGCAGTTCTTC.

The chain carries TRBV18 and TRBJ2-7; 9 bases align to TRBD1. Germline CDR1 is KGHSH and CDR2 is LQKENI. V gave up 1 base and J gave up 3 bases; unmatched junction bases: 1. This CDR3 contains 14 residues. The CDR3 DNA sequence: TGTGCCAGCTCACCACGGACAGGGGACTACGAGCAGTACTTC. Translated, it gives CASSPRTGDYEQYF.

CDR3: CASSVSGKNTEAFF. The CDR3 bases are TGTGCCAGTAGTGTCAGTGGTAAGAACACTGAAGCTTTCTTT. The chain is built from TRBV19 and TRBJ1-1; the D is unclear. The germline gives CDR1 LNHDA, CDR2 SQIVND (reference sequence). V shed 5 bases and J shed 1 base, with 11 bases lying between them. CDR3 length: 14 amino acids.